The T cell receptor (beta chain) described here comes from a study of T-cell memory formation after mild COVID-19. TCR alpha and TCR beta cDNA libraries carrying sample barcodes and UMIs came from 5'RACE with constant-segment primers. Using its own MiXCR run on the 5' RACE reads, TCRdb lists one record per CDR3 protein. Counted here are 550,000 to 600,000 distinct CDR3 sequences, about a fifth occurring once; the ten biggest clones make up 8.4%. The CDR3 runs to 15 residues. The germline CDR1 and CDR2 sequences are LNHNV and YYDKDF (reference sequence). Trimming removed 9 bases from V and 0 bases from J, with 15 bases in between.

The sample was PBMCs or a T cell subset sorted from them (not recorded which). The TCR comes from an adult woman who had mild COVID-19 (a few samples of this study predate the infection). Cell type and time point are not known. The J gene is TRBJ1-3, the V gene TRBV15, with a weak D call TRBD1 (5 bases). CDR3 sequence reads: CATSDDRRSGNTIYF. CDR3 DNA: TGTGCCACAAGCGATGACAGACGCTCTGGAAACACCATATATTTT.